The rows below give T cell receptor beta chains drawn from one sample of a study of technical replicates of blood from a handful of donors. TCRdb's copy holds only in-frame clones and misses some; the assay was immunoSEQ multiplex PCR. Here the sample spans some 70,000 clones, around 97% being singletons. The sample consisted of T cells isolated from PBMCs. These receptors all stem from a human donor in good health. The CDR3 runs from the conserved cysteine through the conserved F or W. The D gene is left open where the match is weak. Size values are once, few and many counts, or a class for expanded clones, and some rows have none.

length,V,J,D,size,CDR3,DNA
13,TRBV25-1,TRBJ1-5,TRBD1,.,CASSEQGDQPQHF,TGTGCCAGCAGTGAACAGGGGGATCAGCCCCAGCATTTT
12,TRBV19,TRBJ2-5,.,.,CASSMRWETQYF,TGTGCCAGTAGTATGCGATGGGAGACCCAGTACTTC
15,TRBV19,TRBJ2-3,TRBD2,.,CASSLQRGSTDTQYF,TGTGCCAGTAGTCTCCAGCGGGGATCCACAGATACGCAGTATTTT
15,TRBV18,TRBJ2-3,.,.,CASSPSGIGKDTQYF,TGTGCCAGCTCACCCTCGGGAATAGGGAAAGATACGCAGTATTTT
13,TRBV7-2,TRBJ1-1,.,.,CASSLTVNTEAFF,TGTGCCAGCAGCTTGACTGTGAACACTGAAGCTTTCTTT
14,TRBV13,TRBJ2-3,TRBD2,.,CASNSGRRTDTQYF,TGTGCCAGCAATAGCGGGAGACGCACAGATACGCAGTATTTT
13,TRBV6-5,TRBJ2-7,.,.,CASSSPSAYEQYF,TGTGCCAGCAGTTCCCCCAGCGCCTACGAGCAGTACTTC
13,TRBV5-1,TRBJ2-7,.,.,CASSLRAAYEQYF,TGCGCCAGCAGCCTCAGGGCGGCGTACGAGCAGTACTTC
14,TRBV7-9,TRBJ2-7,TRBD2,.,CASSPGGLAYEQYF,TGTGCCAGCAGCCCGGGAGGGCTGGCCTACGAGCAGTACTTC
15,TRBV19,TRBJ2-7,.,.,CASSLSGQFGYEQYF,TGTGCCAGTAGTCTTAGTGGACAGTTCGGATACGAGCAGTACTTC
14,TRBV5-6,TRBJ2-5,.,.,CASSLAPGGETQYF,TGTGCCAGCAGCTTGGCTCCCGGAGGAGAGACCCAGTACTTC
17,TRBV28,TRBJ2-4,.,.,CASSLTGTLLAKNIQYF,TGTGCCAGCAGTTTAACCGGGACACTGCTAGCCAAAAACATTCAGTACTTC
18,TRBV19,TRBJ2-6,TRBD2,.,CASSIRPAGGPGANVLTF,TGTGCCAGTAGTATCCGTCCAGCGGGAGGGCCTGGGGCCAACGTCCTGACTTTC
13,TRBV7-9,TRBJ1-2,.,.,CASSSPGGVGYTF,TGTGCCAGCAGCTCGCCGGGGGGCGTGGGCTACACCTTC
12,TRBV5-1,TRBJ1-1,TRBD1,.,CASSLTGQGAFF,TGCGCCAGCAGCTTGACCGGACAGGGTGCTTTCTTT
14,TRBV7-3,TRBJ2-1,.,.,CASSSGQVNNEQFF,TGTGCCAGCAGCTCGGGACAAGTCAACAATGAGCAGTTCTTC
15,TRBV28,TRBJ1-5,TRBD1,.,CASSLGTDSNQPQHF,TGTGCCAGCAGTCTCGGGACAGATAGCAATCAGCCCCAGCATTTT
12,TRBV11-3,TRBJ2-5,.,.,CASSSERKTQYF,TGTGCCAGCAGCTCGGAGAGGAAGACCCAGTACTTC
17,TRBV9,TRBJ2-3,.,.,CASSFRYTGTTTDTQYF,TGTGCCAGCAGCTTCCGATACACCGGGACAACCACAGATACGCAGTATTTT
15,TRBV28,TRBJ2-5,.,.,CASSSPRDTQETQYF,TGTGCCAGCAGTTCGCCCCGGGACACCCAAGAGACCCAGTACTTC
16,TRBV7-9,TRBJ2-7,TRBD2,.,CASSVGTSGRAGEQYF,TGTGCCAGCAGCGTAGGAACTAGCGGGAGGGCCGGTGAGCAGTACTTC
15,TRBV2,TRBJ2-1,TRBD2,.,CASSDRTSGQNEQFF,TGTGCCAGCAGTGACAGGACTAGCGGGCAAAATGAGCAGTTCTTC
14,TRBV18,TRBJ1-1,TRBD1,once,CASVRDRELTEAFF,TGTGCCAGCGTCAGGGACAGGGAGTTAACTGAAGCTTTCTTT
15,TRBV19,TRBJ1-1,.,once,CASRYRGALNTEAFF,TGTGCCAGTAGGTACCGGGGGGCTTTGAACACTGAAGCTTTCTTT
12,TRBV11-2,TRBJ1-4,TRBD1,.,CASSHGQGKLFF,TGTGCCAGCAGCCACGGACAGGGTAAACTGTTTTTT
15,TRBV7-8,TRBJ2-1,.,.,CASSYLANTYNEQFF,TGTGCCAGCAGCTACCTAGCGAATACCTACAATGAGCAGTTCTTC
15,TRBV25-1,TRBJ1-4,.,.,CASSELIRENEKLFF,TGTGCCAGCAGTGAATTAATCCGAGAAAATGAAAAACTGTTTTTT
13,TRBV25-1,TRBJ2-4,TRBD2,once,CASSEYSGDIQYF,TGTGCCAGCAGTGAATACAGCGGGGACATTCAGTACTTC
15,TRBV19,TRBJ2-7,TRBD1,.,CASSDRDRDSYEQYF,TGTGCCAGTAGTGACAGGGACAGGGACAGCTACGAGCAGTACTTC
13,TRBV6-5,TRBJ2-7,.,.,CASSYSAVYEQYF,TGTGCCAGCAGTTACTCAGCGGTCTACGAGCAGTACTTC
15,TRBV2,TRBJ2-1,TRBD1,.,CASRDRDRGRNEQFF,TGTGCCAGCAGGGACCGGGACAGGGGTAGAAATGAGCAGTTCTTC
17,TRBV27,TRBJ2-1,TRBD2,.,CASSYYPGTSGYNEQFF,TGTGCCAGCAGTTATTACCCCGGGACTAGCGGGTACAATGAGCAGTTCTTC
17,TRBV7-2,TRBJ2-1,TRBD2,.,CASSLLSGRASYNEQFF,TGTGCCAGCAGCTTATTGAGCGGGAGGGCCTCCTACAATGAGCAGTTCTTC
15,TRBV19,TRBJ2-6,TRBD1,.,CATSGQGAGANVLTF,TGTGCCACCTCGGGACAGGGGGCTGGGGCCAACGTCCTGACTTTC
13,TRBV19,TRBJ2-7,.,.,CASSRQESYEQYF,TGTGCCAGTAGTCGACAGGAGTCCTACGAGCAGTACTTC
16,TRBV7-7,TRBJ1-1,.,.,CASSLVTGFSNTEAFF,TGTGCCAGCAGCTTAGTTACCGGTTTTTCTAACACTGAAGCTTTCTTT
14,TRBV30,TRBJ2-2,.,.,CAWGPRPVPGELFF,TGTGCCTGGGGCCCCCGTCCTGTCCCCGGGGAGCTGTTTTTT
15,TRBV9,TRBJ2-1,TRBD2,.,CASSASGGSYNEQFF,TGTGCCAGCAGCGCTAGCGGAGGCTCCTACAATGAGCAGTTCTTC